This T cell receptor beta chain was identified in a study of T cell responses to AZD1222 COVID-19 vaccine. General observations from the study: Two AZD1222 administrations were followed by greater Spike-specific TCR breadth and depth. Only after the peak T cell response were repertoires sampled.

The data were produced by immunoSEQ multiplex PCR, yet TCRdb's version contains in-frame clones alone and is incomplete. The top ten clones hold 4% to 6% of a sample with about 120,000 clones, approximately 88% of them seen once. Regarding this clone: Its antigen is currently unknown.

The CDR3 contains 14 residues. The germline V and J ends were trimmed by 5 bases and 0 bases, with 9 bases remaining between them. Germline V gives CDR1 MDHEN, CDR2 SYDVKM. The sequenced sample was peripheral blood, obtained on day 0 of AZD1222 vaccination. The TCR originated in an adult in good health. The chain employs TRBV28 and TRBJ2-3; no firm D call. The CDR3 region has the DNA TGTGCCAGCAGTCTTAGCATCAGCACAGATACGCAGTATTTT. Translated, it gives CASSLSISTDTQYF.